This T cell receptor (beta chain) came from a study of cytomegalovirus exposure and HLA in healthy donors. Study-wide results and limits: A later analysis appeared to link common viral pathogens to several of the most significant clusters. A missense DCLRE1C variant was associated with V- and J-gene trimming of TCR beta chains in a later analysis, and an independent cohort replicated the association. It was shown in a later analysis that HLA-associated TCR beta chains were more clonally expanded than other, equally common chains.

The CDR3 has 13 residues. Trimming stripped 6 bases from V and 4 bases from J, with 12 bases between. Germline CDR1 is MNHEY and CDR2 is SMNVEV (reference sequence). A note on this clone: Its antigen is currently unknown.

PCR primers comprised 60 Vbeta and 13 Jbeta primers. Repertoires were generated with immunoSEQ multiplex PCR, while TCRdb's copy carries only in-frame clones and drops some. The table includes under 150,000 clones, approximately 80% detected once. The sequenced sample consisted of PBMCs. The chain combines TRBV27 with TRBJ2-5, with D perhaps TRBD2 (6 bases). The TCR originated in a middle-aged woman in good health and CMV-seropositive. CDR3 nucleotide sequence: TGTGCCAGCAGCCACCGGAGGGGAGAGACCCAGTACTTC. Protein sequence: CASSHRRGETQYF.